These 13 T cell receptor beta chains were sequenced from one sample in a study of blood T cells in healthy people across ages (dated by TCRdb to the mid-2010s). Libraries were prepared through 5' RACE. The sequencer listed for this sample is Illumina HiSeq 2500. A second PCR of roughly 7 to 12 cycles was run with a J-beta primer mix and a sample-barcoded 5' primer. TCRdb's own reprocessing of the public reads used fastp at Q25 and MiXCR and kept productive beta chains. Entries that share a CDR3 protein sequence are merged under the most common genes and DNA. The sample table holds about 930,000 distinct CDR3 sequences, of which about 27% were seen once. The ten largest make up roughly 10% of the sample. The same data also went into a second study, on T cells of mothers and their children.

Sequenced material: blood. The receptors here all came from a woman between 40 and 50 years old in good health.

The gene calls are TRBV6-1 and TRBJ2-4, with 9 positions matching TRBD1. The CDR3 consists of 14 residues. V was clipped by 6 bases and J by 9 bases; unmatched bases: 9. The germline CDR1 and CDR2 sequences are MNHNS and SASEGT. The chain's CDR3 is CASRGTGTTGIQYF. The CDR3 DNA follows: TGTGCCAGCAGGGGGACAGGGACAACCGGCATTCAGTACTTC.

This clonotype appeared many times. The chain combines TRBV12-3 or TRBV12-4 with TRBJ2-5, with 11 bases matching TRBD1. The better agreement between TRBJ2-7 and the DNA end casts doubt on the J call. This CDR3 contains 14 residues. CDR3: CASSRRTGGSEQYF. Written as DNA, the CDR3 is TGTGCCAGCAGCCGCCGGACAGGGGGCTCCGAGCAGTACTTC.

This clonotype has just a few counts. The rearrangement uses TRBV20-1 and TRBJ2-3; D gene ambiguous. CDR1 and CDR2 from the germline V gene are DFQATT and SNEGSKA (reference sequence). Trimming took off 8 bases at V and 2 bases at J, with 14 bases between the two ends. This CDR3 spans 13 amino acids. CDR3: CSWSISDTDTQYF. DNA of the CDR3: TGCAGTTGGTCGATTTCCGACACAGATACGCAGTATTTT.

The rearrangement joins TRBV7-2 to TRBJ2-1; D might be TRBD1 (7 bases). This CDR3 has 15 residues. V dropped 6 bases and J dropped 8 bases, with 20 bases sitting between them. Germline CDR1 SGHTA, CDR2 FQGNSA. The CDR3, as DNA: TGTGCCAGCAGTTTAAGACAGGGAGGTTACGATGAGCAGTTCTTC. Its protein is CASSLRQGGYDEQFF.

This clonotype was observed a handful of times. Here the CDR3 reads CSARAQNRGTTEAFF. CDR3 DNA: TGCAGTGCTAGAGCCCAAAACAGGGGTACCACTGAAGCTTTCTTT. The rearrangement links TRBV20-1 to TRBJ1-1; 7 bases align to TRBD1. With V trimmed by 1 base and J by 4 bases, 9 bases remained unmatched. The CDR3 extends over 15 amino acids. The V gene's germline CDR1 is DFQATT and CDR2 SNEGSKA (reference sequence).

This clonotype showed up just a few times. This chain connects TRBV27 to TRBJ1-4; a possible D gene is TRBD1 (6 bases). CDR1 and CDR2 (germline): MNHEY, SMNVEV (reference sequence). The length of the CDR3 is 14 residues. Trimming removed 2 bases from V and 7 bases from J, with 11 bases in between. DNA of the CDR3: TGTGCCAGCAGTTTAAGGGGGGTTAGTGAAAAACTGTTTTTT. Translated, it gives CASSLRGVSEKLFF.

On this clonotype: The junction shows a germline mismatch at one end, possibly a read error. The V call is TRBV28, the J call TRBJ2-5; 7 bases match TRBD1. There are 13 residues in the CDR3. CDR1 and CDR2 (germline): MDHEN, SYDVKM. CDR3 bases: TGTGCCAGCGGTTTATTATCAGGGACAGAGCAGTACTTC. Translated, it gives CASGLLSGTEQYF.

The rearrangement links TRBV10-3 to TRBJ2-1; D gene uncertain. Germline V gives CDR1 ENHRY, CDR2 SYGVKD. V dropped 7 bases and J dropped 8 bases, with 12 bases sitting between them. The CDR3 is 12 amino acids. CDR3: CAIKGGSDEQFF. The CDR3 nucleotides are TGTGCCATCAAGGGCGGATCTGATGAGCAGTTCTTC.

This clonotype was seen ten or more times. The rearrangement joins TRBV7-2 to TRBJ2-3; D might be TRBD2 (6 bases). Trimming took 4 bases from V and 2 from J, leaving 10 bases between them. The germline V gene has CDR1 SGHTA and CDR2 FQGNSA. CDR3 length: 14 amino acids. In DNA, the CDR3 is TGTGCCAGCAGCTGGCGCGGGGACACAGATACGCAGTATTTT. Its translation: CASSWRGDTDTQYF.

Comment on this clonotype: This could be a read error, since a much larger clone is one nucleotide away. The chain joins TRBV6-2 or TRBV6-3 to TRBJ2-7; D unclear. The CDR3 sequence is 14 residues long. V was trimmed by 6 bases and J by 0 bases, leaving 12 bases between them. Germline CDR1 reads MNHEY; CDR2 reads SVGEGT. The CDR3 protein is CASRRAEDSYEQYF. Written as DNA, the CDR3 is TGTGCCAGCAGAAGGGCAGAGGACTCCTACGAGCAGTACTTC.

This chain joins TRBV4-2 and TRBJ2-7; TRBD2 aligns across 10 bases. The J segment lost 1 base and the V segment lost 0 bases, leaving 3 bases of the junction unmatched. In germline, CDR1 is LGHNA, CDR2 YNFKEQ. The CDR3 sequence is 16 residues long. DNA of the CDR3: TGTGCCAGCAGCCAAGATCAACTAGCGGGGTCCTACGAGCAGTACTTC. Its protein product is CASSQDQLAGSYEQYF.

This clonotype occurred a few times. The CDR3 sequence is CASSYVLRAYEQFF. CDR3 DNA sequence: TGTGCCAGCAGTTACGTCCTGAGGGCATATGAGCAGTTCTTC. J is TRBJ2-1 and V is TRBV6-2 or TRBV6-3, with a possible D match to TRBD2 (5 bases). CDR3 length equals 14 residues. V was pared by 2 bases and J by 8 bases, with 13 bases between. Per the germline V gene, CDR1 is MNHEY and CDR2 is SVGEGT.

The CDR3 coding sequence is TGTGCCAGCTCGCGTCAAGAGGGCCTTGCAACTAATGAAAAACTGTTTTTT. It yields the protein CASSRQEGLATNEKLFF. This rearrangement joins TRBV18 to TRBJ1-4; D is unclear. Germline V lookup: CDR1 KGHSH, CDR2 LQKENI. V was clipped by 6 bases and J by 0 bases, with 17 bases between them. The CDR3 spans 17 residues.